This TCR beta chain was recorded in a study of T cells in Graves' hyperthyroidism and ophthalmopathy. Calling Graves' hyperthyroidism stable meant ophthalmopathy did not progress within 18 months. General study results and limits: Within blood appeared most thyroid clonotypes that had expanded above 0.001.

Comment on this clonotype: Its antigen is unidentified.

The source material, RNA transcripts, was used to amplify TCR beta CDR3 regions. In the first-round RT-PCR of the TCR CDR3, the HTBI primer set was used. One entry per CDR3 protein results from TCRdb running MiXCR on the multiplex PCR reads. The sample shows about 840,000 distinct CDR3 sequences, approximately 40% of them seen only once. Germline V gene sequence: CDR1 SQVTM, CDR2 ANQGSEA. V gave up 5 bases and J gave up 5 bases; unmatched junction bases: 24. CDR3 size: 20 residues. The chain couples TRBV29-1 to TRBJ2-5, with 12 bases identical to TRBD2. The TCR originated in a man aged 18 to 29 with Graves' hyperthyroidism. Source material: blood. Here the CDR3 reads CSVWMIPTSLAGGRRETQYF. In DNA form, the CDR3 reads TGCAGCGTTTGGATGATCCCGACAAGTCTAGCGGGGGGGCGAAGGGAGACCCAGTACTTC.